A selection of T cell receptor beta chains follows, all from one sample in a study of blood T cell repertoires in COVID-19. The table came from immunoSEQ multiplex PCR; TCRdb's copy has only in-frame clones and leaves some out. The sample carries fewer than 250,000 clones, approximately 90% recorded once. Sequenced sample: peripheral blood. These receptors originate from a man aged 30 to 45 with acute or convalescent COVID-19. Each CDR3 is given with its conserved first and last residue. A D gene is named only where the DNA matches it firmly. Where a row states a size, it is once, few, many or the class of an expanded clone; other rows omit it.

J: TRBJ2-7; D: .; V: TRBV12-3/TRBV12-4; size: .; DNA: TGTGCCAGCAGTTTGGGGAGCTCCTACGAGCAGTACTTC; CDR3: CASSLGSSYEQYF
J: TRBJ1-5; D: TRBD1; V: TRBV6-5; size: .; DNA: TGTGCCAGCAGTCCCACAGGGGGCGGGCAGCCCCAGCATTTT; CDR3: CASSPTGGGQPQHF
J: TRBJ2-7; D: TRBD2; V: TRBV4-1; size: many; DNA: TGCGCCAGCAGCCAAGATTCCGGCACTAGCGGGAGGCGGGCCTACGAGCAGTACTTC; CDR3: CASSQDSGTSGRRAYEQYF
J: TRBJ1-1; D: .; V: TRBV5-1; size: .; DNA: TGCGCCAGCAGCTCGACCCAGGGGCACACTGAAGCTTTCTTT; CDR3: CASSSTQGHTEAFF
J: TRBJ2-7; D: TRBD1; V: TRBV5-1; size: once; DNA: TGCGCCAGCAGCAAAGACAGGGTATCCTACGAGCAGTACTTC; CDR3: CASSKDRVSYEQYF
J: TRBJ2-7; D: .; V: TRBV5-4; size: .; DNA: TGTGCCAGCAGCTTGGTACCGGTCAACGAGCAGTACTTC; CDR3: CASSLVPVNEQYF
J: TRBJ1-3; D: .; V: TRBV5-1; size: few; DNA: TGCGCCAGCAGCTTGGGGGCTAGCTTGAACACCATATATTTT; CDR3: CASSLGASLNTIYF
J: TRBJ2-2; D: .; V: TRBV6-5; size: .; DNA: TGTGCCAGCACCTCCAGGGCCGGGGAGCTGTTTTTT; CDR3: CASTSRAGELFF
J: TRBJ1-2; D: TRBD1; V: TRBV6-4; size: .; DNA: TGTGCCAGCAGTAGCCACGGTACTGGACAGGCAAATAACTATGGCTACACCTTC; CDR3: CASSSHGTGQANNYGYTF
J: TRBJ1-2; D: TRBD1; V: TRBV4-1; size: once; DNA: TGCGCCAGCAGCCAAGGCAGCGGCAGGGGGCAACTTGGCTACACCTTC; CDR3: CASSQGSGRGQLGYTF
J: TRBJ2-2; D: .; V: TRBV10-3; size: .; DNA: TGTGCCATCAGCTACAGGGTGAACACCGGGGAGCTGTTTTTT; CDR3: CAISYRVNTGELFF
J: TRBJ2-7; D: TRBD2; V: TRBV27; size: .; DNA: TGTGCCAGCAGTTTTTACGGGAGGGCGGGTGAGCAGTACTTC; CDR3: CASSFYGRAGEQYF
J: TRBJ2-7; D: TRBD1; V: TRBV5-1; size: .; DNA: TGCGCCAGCAGCTCCGGACAGGCGTACTACGAGCAGTACTTC; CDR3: CASSSGQAYYEQYF
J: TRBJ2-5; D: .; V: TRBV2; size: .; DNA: TGTGCCAGCAGACCACGCTCCGGGGTTCTGTACCAAGAGACCCAGTACTTC; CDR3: CASRPRSGVLYQETQYF
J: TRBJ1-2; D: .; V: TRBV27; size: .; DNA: TGTGCCAGCAGTTATTCCACCCTGGGCGGCTACACCTTC; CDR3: CASSYSTLGGYTF
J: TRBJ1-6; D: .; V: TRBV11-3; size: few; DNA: TGTGCCAGCAGCTTATACGGGAGGAATTCACCCCTCCACTTT; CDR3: CASSLYGRNSPLHF
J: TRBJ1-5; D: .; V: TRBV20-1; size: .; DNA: TGCAGTGCTAGTCTCAGGGGCCGGCAGCCCCAGCATTTT; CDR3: CSASLRGRQPQHF
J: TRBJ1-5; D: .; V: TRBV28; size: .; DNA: TGTGCCACCACGACAGCGCATAGCAATCAGCCCCAGCATTTT; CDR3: CATTTAHSNQPQHF
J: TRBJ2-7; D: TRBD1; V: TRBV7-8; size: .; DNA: TGTGCCAGCAGCTTTCACACGGACGAAAGACAGGGGACCTCCTACGAGCAGTACTTC; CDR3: CASSFHTDERQGTSYEQYF
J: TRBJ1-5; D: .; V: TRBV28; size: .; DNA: TGTGCCAGCAGTTACTGGGGGGGGATAGGTCAGCCCCAGCATTTT; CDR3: CASSYWGGIGQPQHF
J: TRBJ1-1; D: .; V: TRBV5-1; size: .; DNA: TGCGCCAGCAGCCAAAAAAGGGGACAACCCAACACTGAAGCTTTCTTT; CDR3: CASSQKRGQPNTEAFF
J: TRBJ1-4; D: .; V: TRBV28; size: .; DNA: TGTGCCAGCAGTTTCCAGTATGAAAAACTGTTTTTT; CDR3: CASSFQYEKLFF
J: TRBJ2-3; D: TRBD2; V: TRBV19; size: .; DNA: TGTGCCAGTAGTGCCTCCCGACGGGGGGGCGATACGCAGTATTTT; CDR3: CASSASRRGGDTQYF
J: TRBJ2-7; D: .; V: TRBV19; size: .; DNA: TGTGCCAGTAGTATCTCCGGTTACGAGCAGTACTTC; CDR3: CASSISGYEQYF
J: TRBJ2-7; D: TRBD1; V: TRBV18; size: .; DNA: TGTGCCAGCTCACTTTCGGGACAGAGCTACGAGCAGTACTTC; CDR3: CASSLSGQSYEQYF
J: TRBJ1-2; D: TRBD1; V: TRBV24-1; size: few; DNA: TGTGCCACCAGTGGGGACAGGGATGGCTACACCTTC; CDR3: CATSGDRDGYTF
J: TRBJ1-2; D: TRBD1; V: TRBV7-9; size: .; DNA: TGTGCCAGCAGCCCAGCAGGGGGTCGGACTAAAGATGGCTACACCTTC; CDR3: CASSPAGGRTKDGYTF
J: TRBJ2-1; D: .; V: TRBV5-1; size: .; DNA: TGCGCCAGCGGAGTCAGGGTCCCCCACAATGAGCAGTTCTTC; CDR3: CASGVRVPHNEQFF
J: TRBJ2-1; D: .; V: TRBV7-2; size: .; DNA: TGTGCCAGCAGCCCACCCGGGACTCAAACCGTGAATGAGCAGTTCTTC; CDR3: CASSPPGTQTVNEQFF
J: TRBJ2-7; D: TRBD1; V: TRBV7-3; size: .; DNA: TGTGCCAGCAGCTTCGACAGGGGTGTTGGGGAGCAGTACTTC; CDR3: CASSFDRGVGEQYF
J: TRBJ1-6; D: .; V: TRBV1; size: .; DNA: TGCACCAGCAGCCAAGGGGGTGCCGGGGACAGGAGCTCCTATAATTCACCCCTCCACTTT; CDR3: CTSSQGGAGDRSSYNSPLHF
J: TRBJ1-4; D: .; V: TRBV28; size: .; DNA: TGTGCCAGCAGTGAACAGGGTCCATCTAATGAAAAACTGTTTTTT; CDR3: CASSEQGPSNEKLFF
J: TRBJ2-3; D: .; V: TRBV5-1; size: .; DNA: TGCGCCAGCAGCCCCAGGGGCCGCTCAGATACGCAGTATTTT; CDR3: CASSPRGRSDTQYF
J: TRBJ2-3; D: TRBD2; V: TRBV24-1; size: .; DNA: TGTGCCACCAGTGATCGACTAGCGCCCGACCGCACAGATACGCAGTATTTT; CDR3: CATSDRLAPDRTDTQYF
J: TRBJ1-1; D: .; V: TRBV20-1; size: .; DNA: TGCAGTGCTATAAAAGGACTCGAAGCTTTCTTT; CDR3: CSAIKGLEAFF
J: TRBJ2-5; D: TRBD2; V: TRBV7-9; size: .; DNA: TGTGCCAGCAGTCCTAGAAAGACTAGCGGGGGGGCCCGGGGAGAGACCCAGTACTTC; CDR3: CASSPRKTSGGARGETQYF
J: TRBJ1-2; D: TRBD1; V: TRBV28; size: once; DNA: TGTGCCAGCAGTTTATTGTCGGGACAGGGGTATGGCTACACCTTC; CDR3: CASSLLSGQGYGYTF
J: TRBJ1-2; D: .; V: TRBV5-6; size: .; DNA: TGTGCCAGCAGATCATTTTCAGGGAACTATGGCTACACCTTC; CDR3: CASRSFSGNYGYTF
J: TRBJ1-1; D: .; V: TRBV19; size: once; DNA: TGTGCCAGTAGTCCGCAACCACAGGGTGCCACTGAAGCTTTCTTT; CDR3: CASSPQPQGATEAFF
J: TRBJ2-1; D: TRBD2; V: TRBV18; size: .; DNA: TGTGCCAGCTCCCGTCTGGGAGGACTAGCGGCTGAGCAGTTCTTC; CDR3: CASSRLGGLAAEQFF
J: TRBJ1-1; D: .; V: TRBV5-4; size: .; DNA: TGTGCCAGCAGCTTGGTGTCCGGGAACACTGAAGCTTTCTTT; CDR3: CASSLVSGNTEAFF
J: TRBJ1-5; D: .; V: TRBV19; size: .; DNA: TGTGCCAGTAGTATAACAGGGAGTAGTCAGCCCCAGCATTTT; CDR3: CASSITGSSQPQHF
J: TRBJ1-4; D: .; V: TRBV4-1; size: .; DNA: TGCGCCAGCAGCCAAGATCACAAGGAAAAACTGTTTTTT; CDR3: CASSQDHKEKLFF